This T cell receptor (beta chain) was profiled in a study of T cell changes during pregnancy in multiple sclerosis. The CDR3 contains 14 residues. With V trimmed by 0 bases and J by 7 bases, 5 bases remained unmatched. The germline gives CDR1 SGHNT, CDR2 YYREEE (reference sequence). Libraries were prepared by immunoSEQ multiplex PCR; TCRdb keeps only in-frame clonotypes and omits some of them. The sample consists of 50,000 to 70,000 clones, about nine tenths of them appearing once. This specimen was peripheral blood, taken in the second trimester of pregnancy. The chain has TRBV5-4 and TRBJ2-7; 9 bases are a match to TRBD2. This sequence originates from a female donor with multiple sclerosis, enrolled in a pregnancy study. This CDR3 reads CASSLASGTREQYF. CDR3 bases: TGTGCCAGCAGCTTGGCTAGCGGGACGAGGGAGCAGTACTTC.